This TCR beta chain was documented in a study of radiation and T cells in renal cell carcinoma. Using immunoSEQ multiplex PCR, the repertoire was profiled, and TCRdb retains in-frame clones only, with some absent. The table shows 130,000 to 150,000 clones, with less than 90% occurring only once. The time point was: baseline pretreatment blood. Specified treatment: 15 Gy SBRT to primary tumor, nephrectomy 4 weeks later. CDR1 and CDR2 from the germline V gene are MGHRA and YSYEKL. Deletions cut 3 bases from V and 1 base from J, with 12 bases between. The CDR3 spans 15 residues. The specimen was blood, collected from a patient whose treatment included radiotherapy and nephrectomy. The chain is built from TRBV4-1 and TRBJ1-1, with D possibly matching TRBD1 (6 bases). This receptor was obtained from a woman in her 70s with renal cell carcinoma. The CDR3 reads CASSHEQGANTEAFF. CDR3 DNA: TGCGCCAGCAGCCACGAACAGGGAGCGAACACTGAAGCTTTCTTT.